This T cell receptor (beta chain) originates from a study of T-cell reconstitution after alpha-beta-depleted transplantation in children. The study, taken as a whole, reports: A year post-transplant, T-cell counts and diversity derived mostly from newly produced T cells. There were reportedly several hundred expanded graft clones from which alpha-beta T cells came about two months after transplant. The study traced high day-60 TCRbeta diversity in some patients to surviving recipient T cells and thymic progenitors.

In regard to this clonotype: The antigen remains undetermined.

The CDR3 has 15 amino acids. Germline V lookup: CDR1 DFQATT, CDR2 SNEGSKA (reference sequence). J gave up 3 bases and V 5 bases, and 7 bases lay outside the gene matches. Researchers prepared the TCRbeta library using unique molecular identifiers, the study reports. TCRdb reprocessed the PCR reads with MiXCR, giving one entry per CDR3 protein. This table has fewer than 550,000 distinct CDR3 sequences, approximately 10% appearing once. Here the sequenced sample was PBMCs, mostly from graft donor cells, taken 180 days after TCRalphabeta/CD19-depleted stem cell transplant. This receptor was taken from a female patient aged 2-15 years who had a stem cell transplant for aplastic anemia, so the T cells may come from the graft donor. This chain connects TRBV20-1 to TRBJ2-1; 10 bases fit TRBD2. The chain's CDR3 is CSAADSGRVYNEQFF. The CDR3 nucleotides are TGCAGTGCTGCAGACAGCGGGAGGGTCTACAATGAGCAGTTCTTC.